This TCR beta chain was profiled in a study of T cell repertoires in cytomegalovirus infection. Germline CDR1 LNHNV, CDR2 YYDKDF (reference sequence). V lost 0 bases to trimming and J lost 5 bases; unmatched junction nucleotides: 4. The CDR3 loop spans 15 amino acids. With respect to this clonotype: Antigen: not known.

TCRdb used MiXCR to reprocess the reads, holding one entry per CDR3 protein. The data contain around 770,000 distinct CDR3 sequences, approximately 32% of them singletons. The sample in question was cultured CD8+ T cells from PBMCs, obtained from culture after CMV antigen stimulation. The V gene is TRBV15, the J gene TRBJ2-1; TRBD2 matches 7 bases. The sequence came from a human donor in good health (CMV status not recorded). Some clones in this sample may be carry-over from other donors' samples. CDR3: CATSRDLGLDNEQFF. The CDR3 nucleotides read TGTGCCACCAGCAGAGATCTCGGACTAGACAATGAGCAGTTCTTC.